Each of the 11 T cell receptor beta chains below was sequenced from the same sample in a study of blood T cell repertoires in COVID-19. Here immunoSEQ multiplex PCR was the method, and the copy in TCRdb shows in-frame clones only, minus some. The sample lists about 88,000 clones, roughly 80% occurring once. Specimen: peripheral blood. The source of these receptors is a human donor in a cohort sampled during active COVID-19.

V usage is TRBV18 and J usage is TRBJ2-7; 7 bases are shared with TRBD2. Losses at the gene ends were 2 bases for V and 2 bases for J; bases not matched to a gene: 6. Germline V gene sequence: CDR1 KGHSH, CDR2 LQKENI. The CDR3 runs to 15 residues. The CDR3 here is CASSPSGGTTYEQYF. As DNA, the CDR3 is TGTGCCAGCTCACCATCGGGGGGAACAACCTACGAGCAGTACTTC.

The rearrangement joins TRBV6-5 to TRBJ2-3; D perhaps matches TRBD2 (7 bases). CDR3 length equals 15 residues. V was pared by 11 bases and J by 4 bases, with 22 bases between. Germline lookup yields CDR1 MNHEY and CDR2 SVGAGI. Here the CDR3 reads CAVTGGGGLADTQYF. The CDR3, as DNA: TGTGCCGTAACCGGGGGCGGGGGCTTGGCAGATACGCAGTATTTT.

A few counts support this clone. The chain employs TRBV21-1 and TRBJ2-1; no DNA check was done on the table's D call, TRBD1. TRBV21-1 is designated a pseudogene. The CDR3 length is 14 residues. CDR3 residues: CASSKAGPHNEQFF. In DNA, the CDR3 is TGTGCCAGCAGCAAAGCGGGGCCCCACAATGAGCAGTTCTTC.

This sequence joins TRBV7-9 and TRBJ2-1; 8 nucleotides match TRBD2. The germline V gene has CDR1 SEHNR and CDR2 FQNEAQ (reference sequence). The CDR3 runs 15 residues. With V trimmed by 5 bases and J by 5 bases, 8 bases remained unmatched. The CDR3 reads CASSPRGGWDNEQFF. In nucleotides, the CDR3 is TGTGCCAGCAGCCCCCGGGGGGGGTGGGACAATGAGCAGTTCTTC.

The CDR3 region has the DNA TGTGCCAGCAGAATTGACTGGCTAAGCACAGATACGCAGTATTTT. Translated: CASRIDWLSTDTQYF. This sequence joins TRBV28 and TRBJ2-3, with D unresolved. Germline V gene data show CDR1 as MDHEN and CDR2 as SYDVKM. V lost 6 bases and J lost 0, with 13 bases in between. This CDR3 comprises 15 residues.

This sequence joins TRBV3-1 (or the pseudogene TRBV3-2) and TRBJ2-7; TRBD1 aligns across 8 bases. With 2 bases clipped from V and 4 bases from J, the junction kept 7 bases outside the gene matches. CDR3 size: 15 residues. Germline lookup yields CDR1 LGHDT and CDR2 YNNKEL (reference sequence). The CDR3 is CASSQLSGGGYEQYF. CDR3 coding DNA: TGTGCCAGCAGCCAATTATCAGGGGGCGGTTACGAGCAGTACTTC.

V and J are TRBV6-5 and TRBJ1-6; D is undetermined. Looked up from germline, CDR1 is MNHEY and CDR2 is SVGAGI. This CDR3 has 15 residues. Trimming cost V 4 bases and J 0 bases, with 7 bases left between them. The CDR3, as DNA: TGTGCCAGCAGTTCCAAGAGCTCCTATAATTCACCCCTCCACTTT. This translates into CASSSKSSYNSPLHF.

This chain joins TRBV28 and TRBJ2-3, with D possibly being TRBD2 (7 bases). CDR3 size: 12 residues. The V gene lost 1 base and the J gene lost 13 bases, with 12 bases spanning the gap. The germline gives CDR1 MDHEN, CDR2 SYDVKM. CDR3 bases: TGTGCCAGCAGTTTATCCGGGGGGCGGGAGTATTTT. Translating gives CASSLSGGREYF. The full variable domain, its missing parts supplied by reference TRBV28 and TRBJ2-3, is DVKVTQSSRYLVKRTGEKVFLECVQDMDHENMFWYRQDPGLGLRLIYFSYDVKMKEKGDIPEGYSVSREKKERFSLILESASTNQTSMYLCASSLSGGREYFGPGTRLTVL.

The chain is built from TRBV24-1 and TRBJ2-1, with D possibly TRBD2 on 5 matching bases. Germline V lookup: CDR1 KGHDR, CDR2 SFDVKD. V dropped 3 bases and J dropped 5 bases, with 13 bases sitting between them. The CDR3 consists of 15 residues. The CDR3 loop is CATSDHRDLDNEQFF. In DNA, the CDR3 is TGTGCCACCAGTGATCACCGGGATCTAGACAATGAGCAGTTCTTC.

On this clone itself: Different DNA sequences within this sample yield the same CDR3. DNA of the CDR3: TGTGCCAGCAGCCAAGTAGCGGGGGGGGGCTACGAGCAGTACTTC. Translating it yields CASSQVAGGGYEQYF. This chain joins TRBV3-1 (or the pseudogene TRBV3-2) and TRBJ2-7; TRBD2 aligns across 11 bases. Germline loops: CDR1 LGHDT, CDR2 YNNKEL (reference sequence). The CDR3 is 15 residues long. V dropped 1 base and J dropped 3; count of bases not matched to a gene: 2.

The rearrangement links TRBV18 to TRBJ2-2; 7 bases map to TRBD2. Germline V gene sequence: CDR1 KGHSH, CDR2 LQKENI. J was trimmed by 3 bases and V by 2 bases; bases with no gene match: 6. This CDR3 region has 16 residues. The CDR3 region is CASSPRNSGDTGELFF. For the CDR3, the DNA is TGTGCCAGCTCACCAAGGAACAGCGGGGACACCGGGGAGCTGTTTTTT.